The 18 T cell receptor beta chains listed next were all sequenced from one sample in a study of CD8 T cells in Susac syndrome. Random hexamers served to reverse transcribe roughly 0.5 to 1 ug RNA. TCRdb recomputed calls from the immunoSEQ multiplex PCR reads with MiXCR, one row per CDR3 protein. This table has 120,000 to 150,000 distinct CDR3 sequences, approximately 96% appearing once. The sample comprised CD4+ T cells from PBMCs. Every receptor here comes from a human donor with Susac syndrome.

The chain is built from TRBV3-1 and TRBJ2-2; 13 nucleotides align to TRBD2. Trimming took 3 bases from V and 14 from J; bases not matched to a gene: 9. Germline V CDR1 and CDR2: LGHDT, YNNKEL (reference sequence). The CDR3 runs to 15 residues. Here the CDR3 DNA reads TGTGCCAGCAGCCATCAGGGACTAGCGGGGCTAGGACTGTTTTTT. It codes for CASSHQGLAGLGLFF.

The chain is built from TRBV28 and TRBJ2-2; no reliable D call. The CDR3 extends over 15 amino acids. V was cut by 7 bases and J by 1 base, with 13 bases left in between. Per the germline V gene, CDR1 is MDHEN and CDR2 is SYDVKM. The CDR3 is CASNGSWKNTGELFF. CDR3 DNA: TGTGCCAGCAATGGTAGCTGGAAGAACACCGGGGAGCTGTTTTTT.

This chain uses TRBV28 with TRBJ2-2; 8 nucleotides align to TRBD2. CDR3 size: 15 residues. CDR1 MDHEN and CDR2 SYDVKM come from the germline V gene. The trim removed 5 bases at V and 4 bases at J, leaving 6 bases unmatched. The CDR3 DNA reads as TGTGCCAGCAGTATCATCGGGAGGGCCACCGGGGAGCTGTTTTTT. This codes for CASSIIGRATGELFF.

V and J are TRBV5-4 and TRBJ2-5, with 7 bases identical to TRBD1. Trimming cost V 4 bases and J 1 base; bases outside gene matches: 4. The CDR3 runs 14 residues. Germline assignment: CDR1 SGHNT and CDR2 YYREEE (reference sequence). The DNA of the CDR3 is TGTGCCAGCAGCGAGGGGACAGTCCAAGAGACCCAGTACTTC. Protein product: CASSEGTVQETQYF. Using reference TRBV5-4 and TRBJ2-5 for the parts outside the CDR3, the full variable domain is ETGVTQSPTHLIKTRGQQVTLRCSSQSGHNTVSWYQQALGQGPQFIFQYYREEENGRGNFPPRFSGLQFPNYSSELNVNALELDDSALYLCASSEGTVQETQYFGPGTRLLVL.

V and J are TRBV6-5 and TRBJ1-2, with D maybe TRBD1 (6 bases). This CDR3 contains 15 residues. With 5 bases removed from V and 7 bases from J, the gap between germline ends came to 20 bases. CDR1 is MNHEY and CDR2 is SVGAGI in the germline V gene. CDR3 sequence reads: CASSPRWGANGGYTF. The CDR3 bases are TGTGCCAGCAGTCCCCGATGGGGGGCCAACGGTGGCTACACCTTC.

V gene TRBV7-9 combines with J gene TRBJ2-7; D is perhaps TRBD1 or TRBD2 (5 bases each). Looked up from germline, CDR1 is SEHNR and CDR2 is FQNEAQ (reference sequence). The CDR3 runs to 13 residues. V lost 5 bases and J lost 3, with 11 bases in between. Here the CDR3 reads CASSKGERYEQYF. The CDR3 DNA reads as TGTGCCAGCAGCAAAGGGGAGCGCTACGAGCAGTACTTC.

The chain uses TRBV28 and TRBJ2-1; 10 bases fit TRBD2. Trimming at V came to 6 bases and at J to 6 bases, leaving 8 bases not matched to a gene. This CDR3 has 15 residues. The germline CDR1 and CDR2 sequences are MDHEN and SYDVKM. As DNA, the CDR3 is TGTGCCAGCAGCCCCCTAGCGGGGGTTACCAATGAGCAGTTCTTC. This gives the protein CASSPLAGVTNEQFF.

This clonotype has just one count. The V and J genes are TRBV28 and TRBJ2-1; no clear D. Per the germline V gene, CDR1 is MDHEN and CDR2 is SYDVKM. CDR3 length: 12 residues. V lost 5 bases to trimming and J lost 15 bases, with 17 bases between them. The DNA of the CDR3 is TGTGCCAGCAGTCCCTCCTTCCCTGCGCGGTTCTTC. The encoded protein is CASSPSFPARFF. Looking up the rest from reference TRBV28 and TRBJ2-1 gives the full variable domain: DVKVTQSSRYLVKRTGEKVFLECVQDMDHENMFWYRQDPGLGLRLIYFSYDVKMKEKGDIPEGYSVSREKKERFSLILESASTNQTSMYLCASSPSFPARFFGPGTRLTVL.

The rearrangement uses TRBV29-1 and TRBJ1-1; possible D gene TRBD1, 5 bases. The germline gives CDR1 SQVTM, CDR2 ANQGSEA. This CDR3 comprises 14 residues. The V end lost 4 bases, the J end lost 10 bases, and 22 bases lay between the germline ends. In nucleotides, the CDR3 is TGCAGCGTTGCCCTCTTACAGGCACCCAGAGGAGCTTTCTTT. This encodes CSVALLQAPRGAFF.

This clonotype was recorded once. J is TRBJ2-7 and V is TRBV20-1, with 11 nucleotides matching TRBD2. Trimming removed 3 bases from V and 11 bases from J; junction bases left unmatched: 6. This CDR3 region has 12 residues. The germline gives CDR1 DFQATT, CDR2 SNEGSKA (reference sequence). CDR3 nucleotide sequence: TGCAGTGCTAGCCGACTAGCGGGGAGCAAGTACTTC. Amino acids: CSASRLAGSKYF.

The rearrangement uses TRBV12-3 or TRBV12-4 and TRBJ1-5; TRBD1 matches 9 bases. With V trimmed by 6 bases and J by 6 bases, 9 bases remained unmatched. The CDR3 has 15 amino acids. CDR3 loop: CASSPSNRGRQPQHF. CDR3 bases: TGTGCCAGCAGCCCCTCGAACAGGGGGCGTCAGCCCCAGCATTTT.

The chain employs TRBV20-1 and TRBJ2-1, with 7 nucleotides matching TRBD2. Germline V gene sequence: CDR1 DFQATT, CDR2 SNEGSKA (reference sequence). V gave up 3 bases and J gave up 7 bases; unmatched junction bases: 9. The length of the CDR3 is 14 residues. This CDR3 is CSASGGRNRNEQFF. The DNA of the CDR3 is TGCAGTGCTAGTGGCGGGAGAAACAGGAATGAGCAGTTCTTC.

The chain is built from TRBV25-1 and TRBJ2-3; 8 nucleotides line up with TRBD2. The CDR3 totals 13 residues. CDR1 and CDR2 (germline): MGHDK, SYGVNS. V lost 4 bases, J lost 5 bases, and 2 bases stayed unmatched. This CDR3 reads CASSAAGEDTQYF. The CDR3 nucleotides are TGTGCCAGCAGTGCAGCGGGGGAAGATACGCAGTATTTT.

The CDR3 protein is CSAFLSGTPRTF. The DNA of the CDR3 is TGCAGCGCCTTTCTATCCGGGACCCCGAGGACCTTC. The V call is TRBV29-1, the J call TRBJ1-2, with D perhaps TRBD1 (5 bases). The CDR3 spans 12 residues. The V end lost 7 bases, the J end lost 14 bases, and 23 bases lay between the germline ends. The V gene's germline CDR1 is SQVTM and CDR2 ANQGSEA.

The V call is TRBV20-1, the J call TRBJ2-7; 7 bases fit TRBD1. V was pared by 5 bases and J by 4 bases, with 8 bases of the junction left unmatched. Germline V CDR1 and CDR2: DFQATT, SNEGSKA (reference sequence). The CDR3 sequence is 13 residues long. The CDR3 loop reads CSASDRYRYEQYF. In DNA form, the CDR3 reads TGCAGTGCTTCGGACAGGTACAGATACGAGCAGTACTTC.

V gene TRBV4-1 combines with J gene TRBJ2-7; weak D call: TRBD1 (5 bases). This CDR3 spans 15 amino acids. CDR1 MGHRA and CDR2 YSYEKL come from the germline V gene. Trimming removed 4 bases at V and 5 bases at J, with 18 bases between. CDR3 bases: TGCGCCAGCAGCCGGTTTGGGGCCACCCGAGACGAGCAGTACTTC. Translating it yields CASSRFGATRDEQYF.

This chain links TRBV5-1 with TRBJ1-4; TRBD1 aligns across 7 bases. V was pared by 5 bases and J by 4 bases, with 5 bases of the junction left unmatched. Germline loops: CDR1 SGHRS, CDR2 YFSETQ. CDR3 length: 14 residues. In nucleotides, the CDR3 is TGCGCCAGCAGAACACAGGGGCTTAATGAAAAACTGTTTTTT. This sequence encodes CASRTQGLNEKLFF.

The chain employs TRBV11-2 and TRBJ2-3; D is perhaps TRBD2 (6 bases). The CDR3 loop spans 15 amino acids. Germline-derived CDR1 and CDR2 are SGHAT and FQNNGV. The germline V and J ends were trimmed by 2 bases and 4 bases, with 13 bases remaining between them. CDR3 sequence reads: CASSLTAGAPDTQYF. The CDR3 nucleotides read TGTGCCAGCAGCTTAACAGCGGGCGCCCCAGATACGCAGTATTTT.